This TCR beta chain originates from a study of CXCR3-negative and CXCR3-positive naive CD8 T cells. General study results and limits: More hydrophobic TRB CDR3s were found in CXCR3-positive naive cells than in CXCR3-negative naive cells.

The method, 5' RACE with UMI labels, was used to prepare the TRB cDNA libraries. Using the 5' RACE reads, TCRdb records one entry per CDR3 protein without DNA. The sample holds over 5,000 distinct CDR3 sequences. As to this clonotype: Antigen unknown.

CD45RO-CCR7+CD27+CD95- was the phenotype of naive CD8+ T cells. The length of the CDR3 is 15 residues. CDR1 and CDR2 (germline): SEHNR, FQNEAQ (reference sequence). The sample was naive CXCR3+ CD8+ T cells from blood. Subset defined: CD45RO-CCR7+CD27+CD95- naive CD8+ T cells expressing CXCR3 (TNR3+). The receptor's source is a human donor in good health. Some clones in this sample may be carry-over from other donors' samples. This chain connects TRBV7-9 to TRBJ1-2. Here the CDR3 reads CASSLIASGSYGYTF.